This TCR beta chain was profiled in a study of cytomegalovirus exposure and HLA in healthy donors. Overall study results and limits: According to an earlier analysis, most TCR beta V segments yielded productive rearrangements about 87% or about 30% of the time. Cytomegalovirus association was assigned to approximately 160 TCR beta chains. Presence/absence analysis assumed near-uniform sequencing depth across donors.

PCR involved 60 Vbeta and 13 Jbeta primers. Here immunoSEQ multiplex PCR was the method, and the copy in TCRdb shows in-frame clones only, minus some. The top ten clones hold 13% to 15% of a sample with around 150,000 clones, 80% of them seen once. The CDR3 totals 16 residues. The germline gives CDR1 MDHEN, CDR2 SYDVKM. The germline V and J ends were trimmed by 3 bases and 11 bases, with 23 bases remaining between them. Concerning this clone: The antigen remains unidentified.

Sequenced input: PBMCs. This TCR was sampled from a woman in her thirties or forties in good health and CMV-seronegative. This chain connects TRBV28 to TRBJ1-5; weak D call: TRBD1 (6 bases). In DNA form, the CDR3 reads TGTGCCAGCAGTTTCGGTACCCGGGACACACTCCTGACCCAGCATTTT. It translates to CASSFGTRDTLLTQHF.